This T cell receptor (beta chain) was identified in a study of T cell changes during pregnancy in multiple sclerosis. This CDR3 is 14 amino acids long. The germline V and J ends were trimmed by 1 base and 5 bases, with 10 bases remaining between them. CDR1 and CDR2 (germline): SEHNR, FQNEAQ (reference sequence). Sequencing used immunoSEQ multiplex PCR; TCRdb keeps in-frame clones, though not all of them. Here the sample spans around 70,000 clones, roughly 92% being singletons. J is TRBJ2-3 and V is TRBV7-9, with D tentatively TRBD2 (5 bases). The input for sequencing was peripheral blood, taken before pregnancy. The TCR comes from a female donor with multiple sclerosis, enrolled in a pregnancy study. The CDR3 DNA reads TGTGCCAGCAGCTTAGAGGACCGGGGAGATACGCAGTATTTT. This gives the protein CASSLEDRGDTQYF.